Below, one T cell receptor beta chain is given with its context. This clonotype was picked up many times. No antigen is known for it. No base quality values were provided; no much bigger clone lies one nucleotide off. The hyperthyroidism patients were between 18 and 65 years old and newly diagnosed, with a disease duration of less than 2 months. Any patient with an uncontrolled infection, another autoimmune disease, pregnancy or lactation was excluded. Diagnoses were based on clinical symptoms, serum thyroxine and TRAb, thyroid ultrasound and orbital computed tomography. Blood from progressor patients was drawn when they were first diagnosed with hyperthyroidism, before any ophthalmopathy symptoms appeared. PBMCs were separated from approximately 10 ml of fresh peripheral blood using Ficoll-Paque density gradient centrifugation. Progressor patients were initially diagnosed with Graves' hyperthyroidism and developed ophthalmopathy during follow-up. Trizol reagent was used to extract total RNA, and RNA quality was then checked on an Agilent 2100 Bioanalyzer.

The TCR beta CDR3 regions were amplified from RNA transcripts. The TCR CDR3 was subjected to a first round of RT-PCR using the HTBI primer set and the Qiagen OneStep RT-PCR kit. Libraries were constructed in a second round of multiplex PCR, after which size selection and purification were carried out. The libraries were sequenced on an Illumina HiSeq2000 using paired-end 100 bp reads. The authors' pipeline ran thus. SOAPnuke was used to process the raw data, with reads discarded if the reads contained adapters or uncalled bases, had a mean Phred below 15, or lacked an exact constant-primer or identifier match. High-quality paired reads were merged with COPE v1.2.5, and unique nucleotide sequences were defined as clonotypes. MiTCR v1.1 was used to align the clonotypes against IMGT TRBV, TRBD and TRBJ reference segments. Analysis was restricted to V-J combinations with a frequency above 0.0001, which covered roughly 99% of repertoires. The TCS score was defined as F50 (clonal expansion) divided by E x V (chaos), with BLOSUM62-based TCRdist calculated between CDR3 peptides within each V-J. Welch's t-statistics and random forest reduced roughly 540 V-J features to roughly 13, which were used in a naive Bayes classifier (R e1071). Starting from the raw public reads, TCRdb applied fastp trimming at Q25, assembled clones with MiXCR and retained in-frame beta chains. Records with the same CDR3 protein are collapsed into one entry carrying the most frequent genes and DNA. Clone size and V and J calls follow TCRdb, not the original study. For this sample there are around 300,000 distinct CDR3 sequences; 13% appear just once. The ten largest clones add up to more than 7.5% of the sample.

This entry belongs to a study of T cells in Graves' hyperthyroidism and ophthalmopathy (dated by TCRdb to the late 2010s). Broadly, across the study: Peripheral blood samples were taken at the time of initial diagnosis, prior to any treatment. A discovery cohort of approximately 97 patients, about 43 with Graves' ophthalmopathy and over 55 with stable Graves' hyperthyroidism, was used to find distinguishing TCR V-J signatures. Prospective prediction of ophthalmopathy was tested in an independent validation cohort of fewer than 20 hyperthyroidism patients and 15 to 17 patients who later progressed to ophthalmopathy. For training and testing, the 100 or so patients in the discovery cohort were randomly divided in a 7:3 ratio. In six Graves' hyperthyroidism patients, the study also compared T-cell repertoires from thyroid tissue with T-cell repertoires from blood. Following sampling, methimazole starting at 30 mg daily was given to hyperthyroidism patients, and high-dose intravenous methylprednisolone was given to ophthalmopathy patients. According to the paper, TCR Vbeta CDR3 sequencing was carried out on 135 peripheral blood samples, which came from some 41 ophthalmopathy, roughly 75 hyperthyroidism and approximately 17 progressor patients. Summary of the overall study and its limitations: No statistical method was used to set the sample size in advance, and investigators knew the group allocation. Most expanded thyroid clonotypes (frequency above 0.001) were also detected in blood, a finding suggesting that blood repertoires may reflect thyroid immune responses. During validation, the model predicted progression to ophthalmopathy a median of approximately 6 months ahead of onset, with almost 71% sensitivity and 72.22% specificity. Ophthalmopathy was separated from stable hyperthyroidism by a 13 V-J signature model, with approximately 85% sensitivity and 81% to 82% specificity obtained in cross-validation and 80%/75% obtained in testing.

The receptor was derived from a young woman with Graves' hyperthyroidism that later progressed to Graves' ophthalmopathy. Source material: blood.

CDR3 sequence: CASSLGRIYEQYF. The nucleotide sequence is given as TGTGCCAGCAGCCTCGGACGGATTTACGAGCAGTACTTC. Recombination linked TRBV7-2 to TRBJ2-7; there is no confident call for the D gene. CDR1 and CDR2 (SGHTA, FQGNSA) derive from the germline V gene. From the cysteine up to the phenylalanine, the CDR3 has a length of 13 residues. CDR3 DNA only is kept here, 39 bases in frame from base 1. V and J are truncated by 5 bases and 4 bases respectively, leaving an intervening sequence of 12 bases.